These 26 T cell receptor beta chains were sequenced from one sample in a study of blood T cell repertoires in COVID-19. The repertoire was sequenced with immunoSEQ multiplex PCR; TCRdb's copy has only in-frame clones and lacks some. This repertoire shows over 150,000 clones, roughly 84% found once; its top ten account for 13% to 15%. Sequencing input: peripheral blood. The receptors here all came from a man between 18 and 29 years old with active or convalescent COVID-19.

The chain recombines TRBV28 with TRBJ1-3; 9 nucleotides align to TRBD1. Germline CDR1 and CDR2: MDHEN and SYDVKM. The CDR3 totals 17 residues. V was pared by 10 bases and J by 2 bases, with 15 bases of the junction left unmatched. CDR3 sequence: CAIKRDRDMIAGNTIYF. CDR3 sequence (DNA): TGTGCCATCAAAAGGGACAGGGATATGATAGCTGGAAACACCATATATTTT.

This chain uses TRBV28 with TRBJ1-5; 8 bases are shared with TRBD1. The V segment lost 5 bases and the J segment 0 bases; nucleotides outside the gene matches: 21. The V gene's germline CDR1 is MDHEN and CDR2 SYDVKM. The CDR3 has 21 residues. CDR3 sequence reads: CASSLKDRRGTGDYSNQPQHF. Here the CDR3 DNA reads TGTGCCAGCAGTCTAAAGGACCGCCGTGGGACAGGTGATTATAGCAATCAGCCCCAGCATTTT.

The V and J genes are TRBV11-3 and TRBJ1-1; D call uncertain. Germline values: CDR1 SGHNT, CDR2 YENEEA. The ends were cut back, 6 bases at V and 7 bases at J, with 12 bases in the middle. This CDR3 is built from 12 residues. The chain's CDR3 is CASRLSALEAFF. CDR3 nucleotides: TGTGCCAGCAGACTAAGTGCCCTTGAAGCTTTCTTT.

The chain recombines TRBV10-3 with TRBJ1-1; D not certain. Germline V gene sequence: CDR1 ENHRY, CDR2 SYGVKD. V lost 2 bases to trimming and J lost 9 bases, with 10 bases between them. This CDR3 is 12 amino acids long. CDR3 amino acids: CAISEPGGQAFF. CDR3 sequence (DNA): TGTGCCATCAGTGAGCCAGGTGGGCAAGCTTTCTTT.

V and J are TRBV13 and TRBJ2-1, with 7 bases aligning to TRBD2. This CDR3 has 12 amino acids. Germline-derived CDR1 and CDR2 are PRHDT and FYEKMQ (reference sequence). The trim removed 5 bases at V and 7 bases at J, leaving 2 bases unmatched. This CDR3 is CASSGRGNEQFF. The CDR3 DNA reads as TGTGCCAGCAGCGGGAGGGGAAATGAGCAGTTCTTC.

The chain joins TRBV28 to TRBJ1-3; 8 bases match TRBD1. From germline, CDR1 is MDHEN and CDR2 SYDVKM. V was pared by 10 bases and J by 0 bases, with 14 bases of the junction left unmatched. This CDR3 region has 17 residues. The CDR3 here is CATSKGRGLYSGNTIYF. CDR3 DNA: TGTGCCACCAGCAAGGGCAGGGGGCTCTACTCTGGAAACACCATATATTTT.

This clone was observed a few times. V and J are TRBV2 and TRBJ2-3; the D gene is possibly TRBD2 (5 bases). The germline gives CDR1 SNHLY, CDR2 FYNNEI. V shed 8 bases and J shed 0 bases, with 15 bases lying between them. The CDR3 contains 15 residues. DNA for the CDR3: TGTGCCAGCCGTAGGACGCTAGCTAGCACAGATACGCAGTATTTT. Its protein is CASRRTLASTDTQYF.

V gene TRBV10-1 combines with J gene TRBJ2-4; 13 bases are a match to TRBD2. From germline, CDR1 is WNHNN and CDR2 SYGVQD (reference sequence). The CDR3 is 17 residues long. V shed 2 bases and J 12 bases; nucleotides not matched to a gene: 13. The CDR3 sequence is CASSEPGLAGRIDDQYF. DNA for the CDR3: TGCGCCAGCAGTGAGCCGGGACTAGCGGGAAGGATAGATGATCAGTACTTC.

The J gene is TRBJ2-3, the V gene TRBV11-3, with 9 bases that match TRBD1. The CDR3 length is 15 residues. With 1 base clipped from V and 2 bases from J, the junction kept 1 base outside the gene matches. Germline values: CDR1 SGHNT, CDR2 YENEEA. DNA for the CDR3: TGTGCCAGCAGCTTAGGGGACAGGGCCACAGATACGCAGTATTTT. Protein product: CASSLGDRATDTQYF.

V is TRBV5-1 and J is TRBJ2-7; 11 nucleotides align to TRBD2. The CDR3 length is 15 residues. Trimming took 6 bases from V and 0 from J; bases not matched to a gene: 5. The V gene's germline CDR1 is SGHRS and CDR2 YFSETQ. Here the CDR3 reads CASTELAGVSYEQYF. The CDR3 DNA sequence: TGCGCCAGCACGGAACTAGCGGGAGTCTCCTACGAGCAGTACTTC.

The V call is TRBV2, the J call TRBJ1-6; 7 bases fit TRBD1. Unmatched junction bases numbered 18, after V lost 2 bases and J lost 8 bases. This CDR3 has 19 amino acids. CDR1 and CDR2 from the germline V gene are SNHLY and FYNNEI. CDR3 coding DNA: TGTGCCAGCAGTGAATTAGTTAGAGGACAGGTAGTCCCCGATTCACCCCTCCACTTT. This codes for CASSELVRGQVVPDSPLHF.

This chain links TRBV3-1 (or the pseudogene TRBV3-2) with TRBJ1-4, with D maybe TRBD1 (5 bases). Trimming cost V 7 bases and J 0 bases, with 9 bases left between them. The CDR3 is 14 amino acids. CDR1 is LGHDT and CDR2 is YNNKEL in the germline V gene (reference sequence). DNA of the CDR3: TGTGCCAGCAAGAAGGGGCCAACTAATGAAAAACTGTTTTTT. Its translation: CASKKGPTNEKLFF.

The J gene is TRBJ2-7, the V gene TRBV5-1, with 9 bases that match TRBD1. This CDR3 is 12 amino acids long. Germline V CDR1 and CDR2: SGHRS, YFSETQ. After removal of 7 bases from V and 12 bases from J, the junction contained 11 bases not matched to a gene. CDR3 in amino acids: CASGQDRGGLYF. CDR3 nucleotide sequence: TGCGCCAGCGGTCAGGACAGGGGTGGTCTGTACTTC.

This chain connects TRBV5-1 to TRBJ2-7, with D hard to call. Trimming removed 1 base from V and 0 bases from J, with 11 bases in between. The CDR3 extends over 15 amino acids. Per the germline V gene, CDR1 is SGHRS and CDR2 is YFSETQ. The CDR3 protein is CASSLFLPGSYEQYF. CDR3 in DNA: TGCGCCAGCAGCTTGTTTCTCCCAGGCTCCTACGAGCAGTACTTC.

The chain combines TRBV25-1 with TRBJ2-1; D perhaps matches TRBD2 (6 bases). V was clipped by 6 bases and J by 6 bases, with 12 bases between them. CDR1 and CDR2 from the germline V gene are MGHDK and SYGVNS. This CDR3 spans 13 amino acids. CDR3 sequence (DNA): TGTGCCAGCAGGCCGACTAGTACCAATGAGCAGTTCTTC. This gives the protein CASRPTSTNEQFF. Together with reference TRBV25-1 and TRBJ2-1, the CDR3 gives the full variable domain: EADIYQTPRYLVIGTGKKITLECSQTMGHDKMYWYQQDPGMELHLIHYSYGVNSTEKGDLSSESTVSRIRTEHFPLTLESARPSHTSQYLCASRPTSTNEQFFGPGTRLTVL.

This clone was detected a few times. The V gene is TRBV21-1, the J gene TRBJ2-2; the table's D gene call, TRBD2, was not cross checked with the DNA. TRBV21-1 is a pseudogene segment. The CDR3 runs to 16 residues. The CDR3 is CASSKLRGPSTGELFF. The CDR3 coding sequence is TGTGCCAGCAGCAAATTAAGAGGGCCCAGCACCGGGGAGCTGTTTTTT.

This clone was seen repeatedly, ten times or more. This chain connects TRBV11-2 to TRBJ2-4; tentative D call: TRBD1 (5 bases). The length of the CDR3 is 14 residues. Per the germline V gene, CDR1 is SGHAT and CDR2 is FQNNGV. Trimming left V 5 bases short and J 7 bases short, with 15 bases between. In nucleotides, the CDR3 is TGTGCCAGCAGCCCCCCGCCGGCAGGGAACATTCAGTACTTC. Translation gives CASSPPPAGNIQYF.

The chain recombines TRBV19 with TRBJ2-1; 8 bases map to TRBD2. The CDR3 runs 13 residues. CDR1 and CDR2 from the germline V gene are LNHDA and SQIVND (reference sequence). V trimming: 7 bases; J trimming: 2 bases; junction bases outside the gene matches: 1. The CDR3 loop is CASNGRAYNEQFF. In DNA, the CDR3 is TGTGCCAGTAACGGGAGGGCCTACAATGAGCAGTTCTTC.

This clone was observed a handful of times. The J gene is TRBJ2-4, the V gene TRBV7-9; 7 bases align to TRBD1. V dropped 5 bases and J dropped 3; count of bases not matched to a gene: 10. CDR3 length equals 16 residues. Germline loops: CDR1 SEHNR, CDR2 FQNEAQ (reference sequence). CDR3 region: CASSRPRGPGKNIQYF. CDR3 nucleotides: TGTGCCAGCAGCCGACCGAGGGGGCCGGGCAAAAACATTCAGTACTTC. Drawing the rest from reference TRBV7-9 and TRBJ2-4, the complete variable domain is DTGVSQNPRHKITKRGQNVTFRCDPISEHNRLYWYRQTLGQGPEFLTYFQNEAQLEKSRLLSDRFSAERPKGSFSTLEIQRTEQGDSAMYLCASSRPRGPGKNIQYFGAGTRLSVL.

CDR3 in DNA: TGTGCCAGCAGCCCAGGTGAAGCCAAAAACATTCAGTACTTC. Protein: CASSPGEAKNIQYF. This chain uses TRBV5-4 with TRBJ2-4, with unresolved D. Germline CDR1 SGHNT, CDR2 YYREEE (reference sequence). The CDR3 has 14 residues. V gave up 4 bases and J gave up 0 bases, with 8 bases separating them.

The chain uses TRBV7-9 and TRBJ1-1; 7 bases are shared with TRBD1. Germline CDR1 SEHNR, CDR2 FQNEAQ (reference sequence). The CDR3 sequence is 18 residues long. The junction had 12 bases not matched to a gene; V was cut back by 1 base and J by 1 base. The CDR3 DNA reads as TGTGCCAGCAGCTTAGACAGAGTTTTGACAGGGAGGAACACTGAAGCTTTCTTT. Its protein is CASSLDRVLTGRNTEAFF.

The V call is TRBV19, the J call TRBJ1-5; 7 positions agree with TRBD1. The CDR3 has 19 residues. After removal of 7 bases from V and 0 bases from J, the junction contained 18 bases not matched to a gene. Germline V gene data show CDR1 as LNHDA and CDR2 as SQIVND (reference sequence). The CDR3 region has the DNA TGTGCCAGTAACCAACCGATGGCAGGGGGTCGTTATAGCAATCAGCCCCAGCATTTT. Translated, it gives CASNQPMAGGRYSNQPQHF.

The chain links TRBV18 to TRBJ2-5, with 11 bases lining up with TRBD2. V shed 6 bases and J 4 bases; nucleotides not matched to a gene: 10. CDR1 and CDR2 from the germline V gene are KGHSH and LQKENI. The CDR3 runs 16 residues. For the CDR3, the DNA is TGTGCCAGCTCTCAATCTAGCGGGGGGTCCGCAGAGACCCAGTACTTC. Translation: CASSQSSGGSAETQYF.

This chain uses TRBV7-2 with TRBJ2-7, with 9 positions matching TRBD1. Germline V gene sequence: CDR1 SGHTA, CDR2 FQGNSA. The ends lost 3 bases at V and 6 bases at J; junction bases unmatched: 12. CDR3 length equals 16 residues. The CDR3 region is CASSFTPGQGTLEQYF. The DNA for the CDR3 is TGTGCCAGCAGCTTTACTCCGGGACAGGGTACCCTCGAGCAGTACTTC. Full variable domain (rest looked up from reference TRBV7-2 and TRBJ2-7): GAGVSQSPSNKVTEKGKDVELRCDPISGHTALYWYRQSLGQGLEFLIYFQGNSAPDKSGLPSDRFSAERTGGSVSTLTIQRTQQEDSAVYLCASSFTPGQGTLEQYFGPGTRLTVT.

This chain joins TRBV19 and TRBJ2-1, with 13 bases that match TRBD2. Germline lookup yields CDR1 LNHDA and CDR2 SQIVND (reference sequence). The CDR3 spans 17 residues. With 1 base clipped from V and 5 bases from J, the junction kept 5 bases outside the gene matches. CDR3 in DNA: TGTGCCAGTAGTATAGGTGTGGGACTAGCGGGAAACAATGAGCAGTTCTTC. The encoded protein is CASSIGVGLAGNNEQFF.

The chain recombines TRBV5-1 with TRBJ2-7; TRBD1 matches 10 bases. The V and J ends lost 1 base and 7 bases, in that order; junction bases with no gene match: 11. Germline V gene lookup returns CDR1 SGHRS and CDR2 YFSETQ. The CDR3 loop spans 16 amino acids. This CDR3 reads CASSLNSGTGAYEQYF. Here the CDR3 DNA reads TGCGCCAGCAGCTTGAATTCCGGGACAGGGGCTTATGAGCAGTACTTC.